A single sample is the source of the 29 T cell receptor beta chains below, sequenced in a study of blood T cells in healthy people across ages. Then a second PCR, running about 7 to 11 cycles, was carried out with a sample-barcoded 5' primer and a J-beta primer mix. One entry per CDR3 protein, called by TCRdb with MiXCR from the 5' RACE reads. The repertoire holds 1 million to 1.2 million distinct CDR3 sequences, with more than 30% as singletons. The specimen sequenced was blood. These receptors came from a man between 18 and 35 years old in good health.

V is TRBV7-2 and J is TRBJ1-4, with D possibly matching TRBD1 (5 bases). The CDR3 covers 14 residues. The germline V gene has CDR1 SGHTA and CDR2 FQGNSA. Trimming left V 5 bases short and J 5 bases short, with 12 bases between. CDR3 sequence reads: CASSPREGNEKLFF. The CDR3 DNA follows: TGTGCCAGCAGCCCCCGGGAGGGGAATGAAAAACTGTTTTTT.

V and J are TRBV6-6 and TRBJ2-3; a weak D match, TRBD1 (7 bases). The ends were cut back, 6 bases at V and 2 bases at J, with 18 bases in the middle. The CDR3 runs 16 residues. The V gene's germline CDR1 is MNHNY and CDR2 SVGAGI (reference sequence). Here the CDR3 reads CASSLGGQLTTDTQYF. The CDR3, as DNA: TGTGCCAGCAGCCTCGGGGGACAGCTGACCACAGATACGCAGTATTTT.

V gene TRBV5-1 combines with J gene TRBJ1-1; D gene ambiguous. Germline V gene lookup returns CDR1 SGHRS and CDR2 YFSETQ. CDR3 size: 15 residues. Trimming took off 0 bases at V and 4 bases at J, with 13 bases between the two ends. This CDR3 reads CASSLGVWSSTEAFF. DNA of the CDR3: TGCGCCAGCAGCTTGGGGGTTTGGAGCTCCACTGAAGCTTTCTTT. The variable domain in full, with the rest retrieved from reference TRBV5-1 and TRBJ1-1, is KAGVTQTPRYLIKTRGQQVTLSCSPISGHRSVSWYQQTPGQGLQFLFEYFSETQRNKGNFPGRFSGRQFSNSRSEMNVSTLELGDSALYLCASSLGVWSSTEAFFGQGTRLTVV.

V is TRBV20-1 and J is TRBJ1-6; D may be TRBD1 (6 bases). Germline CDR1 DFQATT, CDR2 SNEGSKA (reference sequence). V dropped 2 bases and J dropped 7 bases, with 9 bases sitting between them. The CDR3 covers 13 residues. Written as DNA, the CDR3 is TGCAGTGCTAGACCAGGGGCCAATTCACCCCTCCACTTT. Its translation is CSARPGANSPLHF.

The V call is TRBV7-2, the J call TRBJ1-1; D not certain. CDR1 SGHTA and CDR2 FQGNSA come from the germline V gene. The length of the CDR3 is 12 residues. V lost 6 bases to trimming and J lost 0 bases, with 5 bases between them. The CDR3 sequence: CASRQMNTEAFF. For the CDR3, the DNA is TGTGCCAGCAGGCAGATGAACACTGAAGCTTTCTTT.

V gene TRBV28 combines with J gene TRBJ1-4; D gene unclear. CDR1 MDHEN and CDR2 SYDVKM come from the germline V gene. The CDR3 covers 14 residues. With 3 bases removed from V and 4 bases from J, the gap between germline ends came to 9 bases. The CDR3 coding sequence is TGTGCCAGCAGTTTTGGAGGGCTTAATGAAAAACTGTTTTTT. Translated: CASSFGGLNEKLFF.

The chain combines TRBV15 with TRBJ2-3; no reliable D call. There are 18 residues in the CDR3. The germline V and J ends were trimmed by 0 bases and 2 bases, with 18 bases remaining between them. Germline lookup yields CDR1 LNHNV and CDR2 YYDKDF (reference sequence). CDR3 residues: CATSRDLPGPSTTDTQYF. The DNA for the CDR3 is TGTGCCACCAGCAGAGATCTGCCAGGCCCAAGTACCACAGATACGCAGTATTTT.

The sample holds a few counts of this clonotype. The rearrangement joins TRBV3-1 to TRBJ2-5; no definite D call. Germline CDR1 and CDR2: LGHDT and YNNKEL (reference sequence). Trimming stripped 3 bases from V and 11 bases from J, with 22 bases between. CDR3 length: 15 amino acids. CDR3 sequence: CASSQSTVFYNEQYF. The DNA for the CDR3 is TGTGCCAGCAGCCAGTCCACCGTGTTCTACAATGAGCAGTACTTC.

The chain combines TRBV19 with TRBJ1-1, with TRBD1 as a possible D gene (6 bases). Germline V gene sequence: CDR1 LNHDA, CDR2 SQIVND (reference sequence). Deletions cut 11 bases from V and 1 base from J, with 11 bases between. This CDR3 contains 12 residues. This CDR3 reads CAVGARNTEAFF. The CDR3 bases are TGTGCCGTGGGGGCCCGGAACACTGAAGCTTTCTTT.

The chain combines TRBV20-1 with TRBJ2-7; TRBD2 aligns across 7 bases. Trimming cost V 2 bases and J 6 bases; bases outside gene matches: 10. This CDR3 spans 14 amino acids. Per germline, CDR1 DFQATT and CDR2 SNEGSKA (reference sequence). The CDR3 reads CSARRLADTCEQYF. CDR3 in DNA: TGCAGTGCTAGAAGGCTAGCGGATACCTGCGAGCAGTACTTC.

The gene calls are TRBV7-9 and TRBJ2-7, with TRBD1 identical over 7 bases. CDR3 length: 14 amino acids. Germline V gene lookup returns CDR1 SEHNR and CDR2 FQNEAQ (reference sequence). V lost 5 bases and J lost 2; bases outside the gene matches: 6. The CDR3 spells CASSQSGTAYEQYF. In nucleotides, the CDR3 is TGTGCCAGCAGCCAATCCGGGACAGCCTACGAGCAGTACTTC.

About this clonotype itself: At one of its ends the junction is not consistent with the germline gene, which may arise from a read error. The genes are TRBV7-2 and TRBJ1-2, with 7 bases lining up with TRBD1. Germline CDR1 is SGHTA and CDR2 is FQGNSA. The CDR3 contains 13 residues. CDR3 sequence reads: CAGNWGQLTGCTF. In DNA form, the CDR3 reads TGTGCCGGCAACTGGGGACAGCTGACAGGCTGCACCTTC. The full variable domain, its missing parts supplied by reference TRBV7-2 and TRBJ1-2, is GAGVSQSPSNKVTEKGKDVELRCDPISGHTALYWYRQSLGQGLEFLIYFQGNSAPDKSGLPSDRFSAERTGGSVSTLTIQRTQQEDSAVYLCAGNWGQLTGCTFGSGTRLTVV.

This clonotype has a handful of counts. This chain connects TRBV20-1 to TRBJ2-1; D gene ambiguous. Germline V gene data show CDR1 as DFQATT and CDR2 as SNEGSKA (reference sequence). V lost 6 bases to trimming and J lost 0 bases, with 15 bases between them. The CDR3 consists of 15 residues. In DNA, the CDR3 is TGCAGTGCCCCCTCCAGTCGAAGCTCCTACAATGAGCAGTTCTTC. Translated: CSAPSSRSSYNEQFF.

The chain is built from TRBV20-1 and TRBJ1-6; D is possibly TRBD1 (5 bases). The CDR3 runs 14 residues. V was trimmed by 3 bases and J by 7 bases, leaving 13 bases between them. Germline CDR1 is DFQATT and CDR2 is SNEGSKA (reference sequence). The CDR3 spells CSARAGGQNSPLHF. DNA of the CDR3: TGCAGTGCTAGGGCGGGGGGTCAGAATTCACCCCTCCACTTT.

CDR3: CSARRDREAKNIQYF. CDR3 bases: TGCAGTGCTAGGCGGGACAGGGAGGCCAAAAACATTCAGTACTTC. The chain recombines TRBV20-1 with TRBJ2-4, with TRBD1 identical over 9 bases. With 3 bases clipped from V and 1 base from J, the junction kept 4 bases outside the gene matches. CDR1 is DFQATT and CDR2 is SNEGSKA in the germline V gene (reference sequence). This CDR3 comprises 15 residues.

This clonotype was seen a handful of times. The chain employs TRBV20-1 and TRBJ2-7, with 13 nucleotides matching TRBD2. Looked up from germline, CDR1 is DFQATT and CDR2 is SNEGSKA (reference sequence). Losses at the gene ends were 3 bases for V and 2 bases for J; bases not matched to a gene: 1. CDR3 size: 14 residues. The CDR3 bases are TGCAGTGCTAGGGGACTAGCGGGGCCCTACGAGCAGTACTTC. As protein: CSARGLAGPYEQYF.

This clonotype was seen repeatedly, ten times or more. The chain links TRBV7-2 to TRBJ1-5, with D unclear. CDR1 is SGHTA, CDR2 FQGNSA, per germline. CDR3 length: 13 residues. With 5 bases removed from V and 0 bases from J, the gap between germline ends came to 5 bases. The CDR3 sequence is CASSIDSNQPQHF. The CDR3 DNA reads TGTGCCAGCAGCATTGATAGCAATCAGCCCCAGCATTTT.

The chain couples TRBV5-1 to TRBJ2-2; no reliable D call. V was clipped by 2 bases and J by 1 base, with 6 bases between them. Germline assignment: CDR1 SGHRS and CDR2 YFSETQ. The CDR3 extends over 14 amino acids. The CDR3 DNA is TGCGCCAGCAGCTTTAGGGTGAACACCGGGGAGCTGTTTTTT. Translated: CASSFRVNTGELFF. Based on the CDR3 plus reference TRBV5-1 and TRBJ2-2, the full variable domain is KAGVTQTPRYLIKTRGQQVTLSCSPISGHRSVSWYQQTPGQGLQFLFEYFSETQRNKGNFPGRFSGRQFSNSRSEMNVSTLELGDSALYLCASSFRVNTGELFFGEGSRLTVL.

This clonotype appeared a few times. The CDR3 sequence: CASSYIEGSEQFF. CDR3 nucleotides: TGTGCCAGCAGTTACATCGAGGGTAGTGAGCAGTTCTTC. The chain uses TRBV6-2 or TRBV6-3 and TRBJ2-1, with D maybe TRBD2 (5 bases). Germline assignment: CDR1 MNHEY and CDR2 SVGEGT. This CDR3 has 13 amino acids. Trimming cost V 2 bases and J 9 bases, with 11 bases left between them.

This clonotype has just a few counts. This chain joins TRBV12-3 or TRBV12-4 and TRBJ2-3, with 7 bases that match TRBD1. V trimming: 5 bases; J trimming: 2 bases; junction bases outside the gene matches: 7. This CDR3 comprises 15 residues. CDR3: CASSPRTGHTDTQYF. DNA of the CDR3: TGTGCCAGCAGTCCGCGGACAGGTCACACAGATACGCAGTATTTT.

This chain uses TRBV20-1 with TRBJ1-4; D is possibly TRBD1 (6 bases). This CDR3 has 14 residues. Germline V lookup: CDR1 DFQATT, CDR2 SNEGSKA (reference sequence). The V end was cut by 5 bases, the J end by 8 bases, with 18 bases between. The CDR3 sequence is CSAAPPGVEEKLFF. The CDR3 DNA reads TGCAGTGCTGCCCCCCCAGGGGTGGAGGAAAAACTGTTTTTT.

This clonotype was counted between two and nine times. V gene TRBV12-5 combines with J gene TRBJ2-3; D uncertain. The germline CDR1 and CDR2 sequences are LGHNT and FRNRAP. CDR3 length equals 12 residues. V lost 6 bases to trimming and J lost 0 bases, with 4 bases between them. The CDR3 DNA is TGTGCTAGTGGCCCTAGCACAGATACGCAGTATTTT. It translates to CASGPSTDTQYF.

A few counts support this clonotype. The CDR3 reads CSARDRGSPDTQYF. The CDR3 coding sequence is TGCAGTGCTAGAGATCGTGGGAGCCCAGATACGCAGTATTTT. The chain couples TRBV20-1 to TRBJ2-3, with D maybe TRBD2 (5 bases). The CDR3 length is 14 residues. Germline V lookup: CDR1 DFQATT, CDR2 SNEGSKA (reference sequence). Between the trimmed V and J ends, which lost 0 bases and 4 bases, there was a span of 11 bases.

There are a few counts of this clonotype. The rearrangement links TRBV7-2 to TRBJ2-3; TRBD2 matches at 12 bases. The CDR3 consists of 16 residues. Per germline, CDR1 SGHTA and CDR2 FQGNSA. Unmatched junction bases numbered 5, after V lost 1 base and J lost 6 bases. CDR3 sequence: CASSLDPSGGVDTQYF. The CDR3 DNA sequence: TGTGCCAGCAGCTTAGACCCTAGCGGGGGGGTGGATACGCAGTATTTT.

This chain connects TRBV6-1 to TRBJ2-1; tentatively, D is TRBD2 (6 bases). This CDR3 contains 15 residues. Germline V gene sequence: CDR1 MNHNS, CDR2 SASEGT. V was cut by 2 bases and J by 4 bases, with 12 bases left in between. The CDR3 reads CASSEMDYQYNEQFF. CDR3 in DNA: TGTGCCAGCAGTGAAATGGACTACCAATACAATGAGCAGTTCTTC.

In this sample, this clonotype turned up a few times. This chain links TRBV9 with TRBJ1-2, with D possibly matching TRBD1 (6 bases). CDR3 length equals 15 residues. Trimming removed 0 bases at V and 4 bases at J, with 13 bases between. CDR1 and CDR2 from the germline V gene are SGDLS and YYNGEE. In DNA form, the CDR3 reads TGTGCCAGCAGCGTAGGTTCCAGGGGAACCTATGGCTACACCTTC. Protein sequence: CASSVGSRGTYGYTF.

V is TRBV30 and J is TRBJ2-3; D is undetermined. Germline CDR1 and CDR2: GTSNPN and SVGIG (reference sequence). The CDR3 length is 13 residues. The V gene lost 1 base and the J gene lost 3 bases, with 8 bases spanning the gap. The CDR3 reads CAWSEIRTDTQYF. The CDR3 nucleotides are TGTGCCTGGAGTGAAATCCGTACAGATACGCAGTATTTT.

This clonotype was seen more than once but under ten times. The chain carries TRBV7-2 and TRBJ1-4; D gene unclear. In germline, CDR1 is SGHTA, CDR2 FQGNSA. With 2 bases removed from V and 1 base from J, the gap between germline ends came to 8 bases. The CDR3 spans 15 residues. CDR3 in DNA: TGTGCCAGCAGCTTATTTGGCGAAACTAATGAAAAACTGTTTTTT. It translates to CASSLFGETNEKLFF.

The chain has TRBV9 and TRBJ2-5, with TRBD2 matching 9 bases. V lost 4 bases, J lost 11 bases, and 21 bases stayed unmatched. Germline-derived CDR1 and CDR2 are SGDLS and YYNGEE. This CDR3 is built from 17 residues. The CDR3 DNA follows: TGTGCCAGCAGCCATAAGGGGGAAGGACTAGCGAGGGATGAGCAGTACTTC. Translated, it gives CASSHKGEGLARDEQYF. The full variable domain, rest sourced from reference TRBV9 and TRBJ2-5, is DSGVTQTPKHLITATGQRVTLRCSPRSGDLSVYWYQQSLDQGLQFLIQYYNGEERAKGNILERFSAQQFPDLHSELNLSSLELGDSALYFCASSHKGEGLARDEQYFGPGTRLLVL.